This T cell receptor beta chain was obtained from a study of OX40 agonist ivuxolimab in advanced cancers. Study-wide results and caveats: Low normalized clonal expansion also occurred in some nonresponding patients.

As to this clone: Its antigen is undetermined.

The J segment lost 7 bases and the V segment lost 4 bases, leaving 8 bases of the junction unmatched. CDR1 SGHTS and CDR2 YDEGEE come from the germline V gene. This CDR3 contains 15 residues. Libraries were prepared by immunoSEQ multiplex PCR; TCRdb keeps only in-frame clonotypes and omits some of them. Of 45,000 to 50,000 clones in the sample, roughly 89% were seen once. This sample comprised CD4+ or CD8+ T cells sorted from blood, obtained in a trial of the OX40 agonist ivuxolimab. The chain links TRBV5-8 to TRBJ2-1, with TRBD2 identical over 10 bases. The source of this sequence is an adult with an advanced solid tumor such as melanoma, head and neck, liver or kidney cancer. The CDR3 bases are TGTGCCAGCAGCGCCCCAGCGGGAGGGTTAAATGAGCAGTTCTTC. Amino acids: CASSAPAGGLNEQFF.